The entry below describes one TCR beta chain. Its antigen is undetermined. This record comes from a study of blood T cells in healthy people across ages. The study's findings and limits: In long-lived donors, naive CD4+ cell counts and diversity exceeded those of aged donors.

A sample-barcoded 5' primer and a J-beta primer mix were used in a second PCR of roughly 6 to 11 cycles. TCRdb independently ran MiXCR on the 5' RACE reads; one entry per CDR3 protein. Here the sample spans about 900,000 distinct CDR3 sequences, roughly 50% being singletons. Donors gave roughly 10 milliliters of peripheral blood apiece. Germline loops: CDR1 LNHNV, CDR2 YYDKDF (reference sequence). V dropped 1 base and J dropped 2 bases, with 11 bases sitting between them. This CDR3 contains 15 residues. Sequences were obtained from blood. The chain is built from TRBV15 and TRBJ2-5, with D hard to call. The source of this sequence is a man aged 30 to 39 in good health. The CDR3 coding sequence is TGTGCCACCAGCAGAGGAGGAAGGCAGCAAGAGACCCAGTACTTC. Encoded protein: CATSRGGRQQETQYF.